This T cell receptor (beta chain) was profiled in a study of graft-versus-host responses after intestinal transplantation. Across the whole study: All recipients were transplanted with multivisceral, liver-intestinal, or isolated intestinal grafts.

A few counts support this clone. As yet, its antigen is unknown. V was clipped by 5 bases and J by 2 bases; unmatched bases: 3. The CDR3 is 13 residues long. Only in-frame clones appear in the TCRdb table, and some are missing; sequencing was by immunoSEQ multiplex PCR. In the table there are approximately 77,000 clones, 85% to 90% of which are singletons. The J gene is TRBJ2-7, the V gene TRBV23-1, with 7 bases identical to TRBD1. TRBV23-1 is an open reading frame, and its role is uncertain. Material: unstimulated CD4+ T cells sorted from spleen or lymph node cells, obtained before intestinal transplant. This receptor was obtained from a human donor who received an intestinal transplant. The CDR3 DNA reads as TGCGCCAGCAGTTTGACAGGGCCCTACGAGCAGTACTTC. This sequence encodes CASSLTGPYEQYF.